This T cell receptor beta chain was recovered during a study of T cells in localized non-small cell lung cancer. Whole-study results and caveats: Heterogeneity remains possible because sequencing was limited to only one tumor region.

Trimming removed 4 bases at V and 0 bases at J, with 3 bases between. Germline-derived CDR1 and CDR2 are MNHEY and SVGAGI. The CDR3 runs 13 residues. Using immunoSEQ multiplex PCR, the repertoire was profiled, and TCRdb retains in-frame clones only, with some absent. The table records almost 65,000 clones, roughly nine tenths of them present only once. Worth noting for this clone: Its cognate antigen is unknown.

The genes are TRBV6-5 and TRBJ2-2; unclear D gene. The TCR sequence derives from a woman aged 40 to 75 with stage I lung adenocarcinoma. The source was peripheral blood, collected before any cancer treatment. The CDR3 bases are TGTGCCAGCAGTTCCCCGAACACCGGGGAGCTGTTTTTT. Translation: CASSSPNTGELFF.